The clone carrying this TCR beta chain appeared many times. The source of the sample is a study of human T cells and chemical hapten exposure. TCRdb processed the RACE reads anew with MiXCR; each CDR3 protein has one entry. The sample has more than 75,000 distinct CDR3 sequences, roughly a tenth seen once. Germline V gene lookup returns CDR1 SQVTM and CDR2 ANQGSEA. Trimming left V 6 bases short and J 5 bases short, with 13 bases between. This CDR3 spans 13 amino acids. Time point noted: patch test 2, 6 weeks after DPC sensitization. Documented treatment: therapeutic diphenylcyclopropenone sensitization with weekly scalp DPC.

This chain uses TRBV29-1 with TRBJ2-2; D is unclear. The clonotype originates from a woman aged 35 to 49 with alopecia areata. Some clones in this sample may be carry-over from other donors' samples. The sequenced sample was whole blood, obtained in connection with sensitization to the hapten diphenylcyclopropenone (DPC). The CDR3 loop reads CSVRRVRTGELFF. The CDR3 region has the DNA TGCAGCGTGCGAAGGGTTAGGACCGGGGAGCTGTTTTTT.